The sequence of this T cell receptor (beta chain) was determined in a study of blood T cell repertoires in COVID-19. At the level of the study: Recovered Cohort 3 donors showed two negative PCRs, clearance, or symptom resolution. Acute and convalescent COVID-19 samples came from the United States, Italy and Spain.

This CDR3 region has 12 residues. The germline gives CDR1 SNHLY, CDR2 FYNNEI. The V end lost 2 bases, the J end lost 6 bases, and 8 bases lay between the germline ends. Produced via immunoSEQ multiplex PCR; TCRdb's table is partial and in-frame only. Of a few hundred thousand clones listed, 88% are singletons. The sample comprised PBMCs or T cells enriched from blood (not recorded which). The receptor's source is a woman aged 60-75 years in a cohort exposed to, infected with or recovered from COVID-19 (not recorded which). The J gene is TRBJ2-7, the V gene TRBV2; D unclear. Written as DNA, the CDR3 is TGTGCCAGCAGTGAACGGGTGGCCGAGCAGTACTTC. Translation: CASSERVAEQYF. The full variable domain, in which reference TRBV2 and TRBJ2-7 provide the parts outside the CDR3, is EPEVTQTPSHQVTQMGQEVILRCVPISNHLYFYWYRQILGQKVEFLVSFYNNEISEKSEIFDDQFSVERPDGSNFTLKIRSTKLEDSAMYFCASSERVAEQYFGPGTRLTVT.